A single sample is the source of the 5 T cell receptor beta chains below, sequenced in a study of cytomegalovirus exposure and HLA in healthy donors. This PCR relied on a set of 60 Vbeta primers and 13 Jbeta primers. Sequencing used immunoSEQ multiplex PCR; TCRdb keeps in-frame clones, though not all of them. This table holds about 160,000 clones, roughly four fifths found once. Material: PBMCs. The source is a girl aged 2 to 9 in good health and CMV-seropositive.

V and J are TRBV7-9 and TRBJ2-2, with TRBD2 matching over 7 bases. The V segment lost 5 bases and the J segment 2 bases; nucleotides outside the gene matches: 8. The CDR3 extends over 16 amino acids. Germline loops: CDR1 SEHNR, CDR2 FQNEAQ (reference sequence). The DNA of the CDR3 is TGTGCCAGCAGCCCAAGCGGGGACTTAAACACCGGGGAGCTGTTTTTT. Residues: CASSPSGDLNTGELFF. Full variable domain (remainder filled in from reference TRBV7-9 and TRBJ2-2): DTGVSQNPRHKITKRGQNVTFRCDPISEHNRLYWYRQTLGQGPEFLTYFQNEAQLEKSRLLSDRFSAERPKGSFSTLEIQRTEQGDSAMYLCASSPSGDLNTGELFFGEGSRLTVL.

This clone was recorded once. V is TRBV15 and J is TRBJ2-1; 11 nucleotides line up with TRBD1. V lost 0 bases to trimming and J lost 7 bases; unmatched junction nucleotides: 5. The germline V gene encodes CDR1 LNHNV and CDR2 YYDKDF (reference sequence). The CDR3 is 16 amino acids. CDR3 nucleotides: TGTGCCACCAGCAGAGATATGGGGACAGGGGGGAATGAGCAGTTCTTC. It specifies CATSRDMGTGGNEQFF.

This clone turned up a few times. The CDR3 coding sequence is TGCGCCAGCAGCCCTTTGGGGGGTGGGAACACTGAAGCTTTCTTT. Its protein product is CASSPLGGGNTEAFF. The J gene is TRBJ1-1, the V gene TRBV5-1; a weak D match, TRBD1 (5 bases). V shed 4 bases and J shed 1 base, with 14 bases lying between them. Germline CDR1 and CDR2: SGHRS and YFSETQ. The CDR3 is 15 residues long.

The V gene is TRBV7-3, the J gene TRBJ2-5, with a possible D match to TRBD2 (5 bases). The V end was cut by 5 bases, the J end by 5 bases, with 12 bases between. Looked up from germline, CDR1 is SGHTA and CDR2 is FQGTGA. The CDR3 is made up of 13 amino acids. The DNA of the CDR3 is TGTGCCAGCAGCCGGGGAGCTGGGGAGACCCAGTACTTC. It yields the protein CASSRGAGETQYF.

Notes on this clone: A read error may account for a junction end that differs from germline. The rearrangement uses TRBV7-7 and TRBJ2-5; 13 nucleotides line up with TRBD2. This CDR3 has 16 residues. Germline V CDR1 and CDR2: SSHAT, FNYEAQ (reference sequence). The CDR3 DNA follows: TGTGCTAGCAGCTTGACTAGCGGGGGGATGCAAGAGACCCAGTACTTC. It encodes CASSLTSGGMQETQYF.